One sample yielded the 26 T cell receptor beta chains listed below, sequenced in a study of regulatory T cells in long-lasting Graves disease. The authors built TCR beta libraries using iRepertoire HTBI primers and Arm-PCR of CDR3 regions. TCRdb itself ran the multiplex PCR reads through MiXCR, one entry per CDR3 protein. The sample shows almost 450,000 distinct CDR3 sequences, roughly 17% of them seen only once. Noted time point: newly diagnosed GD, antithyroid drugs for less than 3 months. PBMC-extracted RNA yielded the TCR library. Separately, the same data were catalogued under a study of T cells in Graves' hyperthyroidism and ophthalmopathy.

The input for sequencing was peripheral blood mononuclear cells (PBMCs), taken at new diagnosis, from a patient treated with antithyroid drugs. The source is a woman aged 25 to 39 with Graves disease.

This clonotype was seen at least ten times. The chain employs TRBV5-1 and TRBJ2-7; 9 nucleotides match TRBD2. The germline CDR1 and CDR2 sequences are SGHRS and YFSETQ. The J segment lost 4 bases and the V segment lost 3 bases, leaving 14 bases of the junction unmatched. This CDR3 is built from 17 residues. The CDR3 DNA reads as TGCGCCAGCAGCTCCTATTACCGTAGCGGGAGTTCATACGAGCAGTACTTC. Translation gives CASSSYYRSGSSYEQYF. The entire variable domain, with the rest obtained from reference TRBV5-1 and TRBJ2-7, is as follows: KAGVTQTPRYLIKTRGQQVTLSCSPISGHRSVSWYQQTPGQGLQFLFEYFSETQRNKGNFPGRFSGRQFSNSRSEMNVSTLELGDSALYLCASSSYYRSGSSYEQYFGPGTRLTVT.

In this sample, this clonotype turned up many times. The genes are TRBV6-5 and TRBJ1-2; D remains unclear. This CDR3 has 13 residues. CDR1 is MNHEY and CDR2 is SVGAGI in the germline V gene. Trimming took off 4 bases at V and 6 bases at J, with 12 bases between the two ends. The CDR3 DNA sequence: TGTGCCAGCAGTTTACAAGACGGGGATGGCTACACCTTC. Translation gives CASSLQDGDGYTF.

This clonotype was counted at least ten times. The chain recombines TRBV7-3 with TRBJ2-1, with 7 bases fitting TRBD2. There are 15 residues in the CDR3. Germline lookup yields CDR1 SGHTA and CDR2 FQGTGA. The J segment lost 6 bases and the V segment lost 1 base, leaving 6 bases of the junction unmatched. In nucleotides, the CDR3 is TGTGCCAGCAGCTTAATGGCTAGCGGTCTCAATGAGCAGTTCTTC. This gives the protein CASSLMASGLNEQFF.

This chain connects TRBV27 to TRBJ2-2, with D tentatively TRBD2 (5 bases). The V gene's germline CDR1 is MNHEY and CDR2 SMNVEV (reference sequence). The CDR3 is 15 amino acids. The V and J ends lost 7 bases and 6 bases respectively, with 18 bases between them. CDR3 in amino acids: CASTSGGLVAGELFF. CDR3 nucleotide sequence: TGTGCCAGCACCTCCGGCGGGTTGGTGGCCGGGGAGCTGTTTTTT.

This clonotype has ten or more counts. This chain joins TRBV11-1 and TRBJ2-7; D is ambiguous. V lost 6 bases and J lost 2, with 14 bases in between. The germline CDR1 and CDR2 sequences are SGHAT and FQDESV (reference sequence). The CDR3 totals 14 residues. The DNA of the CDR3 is TGTGCCAGCAGTTCCCTTCAAGGGCCCTACGAGCAGTACTTC. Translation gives CASSSLQGPYEQYF.

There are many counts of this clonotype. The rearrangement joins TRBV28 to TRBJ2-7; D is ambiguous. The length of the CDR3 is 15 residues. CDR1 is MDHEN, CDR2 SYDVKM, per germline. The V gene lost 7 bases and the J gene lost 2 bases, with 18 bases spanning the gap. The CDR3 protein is CASTWGQLATYEQYF. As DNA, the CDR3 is TGTGCCAGCACCTGGGGTCAGTTGGCCACCTACGAGCAGTACTTC.

The CDR3 loop is CASRTRMGPEDEQYF. The CDR3 DNA follows: TGTGCCAGCAGAACAAGAATGGGGCCTGAGGACGAGCAGTACTTC. This chain joins TRBV27 and TRBJ2-7, with D perhaps TRBD1 (5 bases). This CDR3 region has 15 residues. V lost 6 bases to trimming and J lost 5 bases, with 20 bases between them. In germline, CDR1 is MNHEY, CDR2 SMNVEV (reference sequence).

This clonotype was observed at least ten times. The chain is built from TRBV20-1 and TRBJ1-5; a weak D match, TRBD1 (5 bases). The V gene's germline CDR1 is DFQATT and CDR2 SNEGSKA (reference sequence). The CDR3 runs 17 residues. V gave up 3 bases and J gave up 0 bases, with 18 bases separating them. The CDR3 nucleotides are TGCAGTGCTAGTTCCCTCATTAAAGGGGTTAGCAATCAGCCCCAGCATTTT. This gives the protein CSASSLIKGVSNQPQHF.

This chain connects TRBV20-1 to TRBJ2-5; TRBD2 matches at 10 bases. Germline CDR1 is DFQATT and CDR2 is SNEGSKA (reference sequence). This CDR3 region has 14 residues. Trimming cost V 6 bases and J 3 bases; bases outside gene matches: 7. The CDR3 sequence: CSATYGLAEETQYF. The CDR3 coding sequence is TGCAGTGCAACCTACGGACTAGCGGAAGAGACCCAGTACTTC.

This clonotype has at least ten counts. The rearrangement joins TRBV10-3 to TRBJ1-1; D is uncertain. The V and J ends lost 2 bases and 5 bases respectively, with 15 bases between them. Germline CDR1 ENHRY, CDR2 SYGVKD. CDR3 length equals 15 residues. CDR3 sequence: CAISEGPIVDTEAFF. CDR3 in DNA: TGTGCCATCAGTGAGGGACCGATTGTGGATACTGAAGCTTTCTTT.

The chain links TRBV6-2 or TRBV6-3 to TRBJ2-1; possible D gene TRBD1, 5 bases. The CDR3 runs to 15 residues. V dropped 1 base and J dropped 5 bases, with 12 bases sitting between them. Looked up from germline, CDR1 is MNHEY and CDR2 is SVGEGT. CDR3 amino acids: CASSYLGAPDNEQFF. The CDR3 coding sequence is TGTGCCAGCAGTTACTTAGGGGCGCCGGACAATGAGCAGTTCTTC.

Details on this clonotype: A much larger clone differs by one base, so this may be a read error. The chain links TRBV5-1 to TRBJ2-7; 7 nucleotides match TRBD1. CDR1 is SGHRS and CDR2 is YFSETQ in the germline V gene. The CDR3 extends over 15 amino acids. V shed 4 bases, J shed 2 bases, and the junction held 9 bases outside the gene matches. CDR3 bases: TGCGCCAGCAGCCTAGGGACAGTGAGGGCCTACGAGCAGTACTTC. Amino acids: CASSLGTVRAYEQYF.

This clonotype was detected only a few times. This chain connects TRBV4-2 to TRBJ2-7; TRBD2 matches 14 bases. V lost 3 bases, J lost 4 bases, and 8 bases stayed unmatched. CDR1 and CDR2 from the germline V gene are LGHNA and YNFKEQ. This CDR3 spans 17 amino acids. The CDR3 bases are TGTGCCAGCAGCCAGGGACTAGCGGGAGCTGCCGGTTACGAGCAGTACTTC. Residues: CASSQGLAGAAGYEQYF.

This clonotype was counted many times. For the CDR3, the DNA is TGTGCCAGCACCGCCGACGCTATCAATGAGCAGTTCTTC. It translates to CASTADAINEQFF. The chain recombines TRBV2 with TRBJ2-1; D remains unclear. CDR1 SNHLY and CDR2 FYNNEI come from the germline V gene. V gave up 7 bases and J gave up 6 bases, with 13 bases separating them. This CDR3 is built from 13 residues.

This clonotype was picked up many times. CDR3 amino acids: CASSYSPPEAFF. CDR3 in DNA: TGTGCCAGCAGTTACTCCCCCCCTGAAGCTTTCTTT. This sequence joins TRBV6-5 and TRBJ1-1; no definite D call. The CDR3 is 12 amino acids. Germline CDR1 and CDR2: MNHEY and SVGAGI. V lost 0 bases, J lost 6 bases, and 5 bases lay in between.

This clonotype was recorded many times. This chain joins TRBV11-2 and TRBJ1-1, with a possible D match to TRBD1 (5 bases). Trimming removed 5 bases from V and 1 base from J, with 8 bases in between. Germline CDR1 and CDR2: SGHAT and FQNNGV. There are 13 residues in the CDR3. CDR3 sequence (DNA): TGTGCCAGCAGCGTGACAGAGAACACTGAAGCTTTCTTT. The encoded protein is CASSVTENTEAFF. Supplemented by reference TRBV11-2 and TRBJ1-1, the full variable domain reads EAGVAQSPRYKIIEKRQSVAFWCNPISGHATLYWYQQILGQGPKLLIQFQNNGVVDDSQLPKDRFSAERLKGVDSTLKIQPAKLEDSAVYLCASSVTENTEAFFGQGTRLTVV.

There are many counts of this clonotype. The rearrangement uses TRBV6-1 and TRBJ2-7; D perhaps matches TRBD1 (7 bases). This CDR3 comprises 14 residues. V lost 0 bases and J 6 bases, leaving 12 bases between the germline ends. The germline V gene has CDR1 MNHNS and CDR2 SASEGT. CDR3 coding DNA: TGTGCCAGCAGTGAAGCAGGCAGGGGGGTCGAGCAGTACTTC. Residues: CASSEAGRGVEQYF.

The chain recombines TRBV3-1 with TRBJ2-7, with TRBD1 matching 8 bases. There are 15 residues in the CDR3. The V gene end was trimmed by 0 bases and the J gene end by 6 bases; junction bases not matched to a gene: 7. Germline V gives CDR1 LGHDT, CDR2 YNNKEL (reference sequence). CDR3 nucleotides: TGTGCCAGCAGCCAAGACGGGCAGGGGGCTTCCGAGCAGTACTTC. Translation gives CASSQDGQGASEQYF.

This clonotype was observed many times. The CDR3 DNA sequence: TGTGCCAGCAGCTTAGGTAACCCGAATATGAACACTGAAGCTTTCTTT. This encodes CASSLGNPNMNTEAFF. This chain links TRBV7-2 with TRBJ1-1; D uncertain. This CDR3 contains 16 residues. Trimming removed 1 base from V and 0 bases from J, with 12 bases in between. The germline V gene has CDR1 SGHTA and CDR2 FQGNSA.

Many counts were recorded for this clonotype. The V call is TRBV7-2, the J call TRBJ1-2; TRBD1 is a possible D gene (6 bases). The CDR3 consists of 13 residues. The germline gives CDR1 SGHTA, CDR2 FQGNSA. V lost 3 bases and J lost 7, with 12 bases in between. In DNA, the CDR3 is TGTGCCAGCAGCTTTTCTGGACAGTTTGGCTACACCTTC. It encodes CASSFSGQFGYTF.

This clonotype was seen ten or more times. CDR3 amino acids: CASSLGRTDTQYF. The CDR3 DNA sequence: TGTGCCAGCAGCTTAGGCCGAACAGATACGCAGTATTTT. The chain is built from TRBV7-2 and TRBJ2-3; D is unclear. CDR3 length: 13 amino acids. The V gene lost 1 base and the J gene lost 3 bases, with 5 bases spanning the gap. Germline V gene lookup returns CDR1 SGHTA and CDR2 FQGNSA.

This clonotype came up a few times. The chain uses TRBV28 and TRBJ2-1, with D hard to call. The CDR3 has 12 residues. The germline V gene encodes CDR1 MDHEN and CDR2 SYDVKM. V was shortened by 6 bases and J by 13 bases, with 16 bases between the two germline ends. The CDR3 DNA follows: TGTGCCAGCAGCGAGCCACGACATTTCCAGTTCTTC. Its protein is CASSEPRHFQFF.

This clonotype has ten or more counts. The DNA for the CDR3 is TGTGCCAGCAGCTCCCTTCTGGCCCCAGATACGCAGTATTTT. It translates to CASSSLLAPDTQYF. The V and J genes are TRBV11-2 and TRBJ2-3, with D unclear. The CDR3 runs 14 residues. The V and J ends lost 4 bases and 4 bases respectively, with 12 bases between them. Germline V gene lookup returns CDR1 SGHAT and CDR2 FQNNGV.

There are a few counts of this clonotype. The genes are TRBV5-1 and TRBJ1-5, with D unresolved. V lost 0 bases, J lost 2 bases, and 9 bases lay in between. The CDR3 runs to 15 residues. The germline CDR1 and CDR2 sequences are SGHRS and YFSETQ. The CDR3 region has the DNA TGCGCCAGCAGCTTGGCGGGATCTGGCAATCAGCCCCAGCATTTT. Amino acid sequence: CASSLAGSGNQPQHF.

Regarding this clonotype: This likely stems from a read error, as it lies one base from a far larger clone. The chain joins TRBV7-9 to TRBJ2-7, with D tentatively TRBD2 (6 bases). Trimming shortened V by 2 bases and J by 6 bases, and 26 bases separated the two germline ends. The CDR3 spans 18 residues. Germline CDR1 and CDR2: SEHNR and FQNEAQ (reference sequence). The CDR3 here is CASSLSSIADRRGCEQYF. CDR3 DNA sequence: TGTGCCAGCAGCTTATCCAGTATTGCGGACCGGAGGGGCTGCGAGCAGTACTTC.

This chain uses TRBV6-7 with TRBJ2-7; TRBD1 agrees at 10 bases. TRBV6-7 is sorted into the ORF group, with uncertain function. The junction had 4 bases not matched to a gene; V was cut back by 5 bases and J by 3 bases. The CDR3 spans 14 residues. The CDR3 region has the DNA TGTGCCAGCAGTAACGGGACAGGGGACTACGAGCAGTACTTC. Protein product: CASSNGTGDYEQYF.